This T cell receptor beta chain was recorded in a study of shared clonotypes between healthy human individuals. The CDR3 extends over 12 amino acids. Trimming shortened V by 6 bases and J by 3 bases, and 9 bases separated the two germline ends. CDR1 is MNHEY and CDR2 is SVGAGI in the germline V gene. In its sample, this clone was seen once. Produced via immunoSEQ multiplex PCR; TCRdb's table is partial and in-frame only. Altogether more than 2 million clones are present, approximately 95% being singletons, with the ten largest covering around 0.13%. The sample comprised naive CD4+ T cells sorted from blood. Subset in this sample: CD45RA+ positively selected. The receptor was derived from a man aged 18 to 30 in good health. The chain joins TRBV6-5 to TRBJ2-7, with D possibly being TRBD2 (5 bases). This chain's CDR3 is CASSSAGYEQYF. CDR3 bases: TGTGCCAGCAGCTCTGCGGGCTACGAGCAGTACTTC.